This T cell receptor (beta chain) was identified in a study of cytomegalovirus exposure and HLA in healthy donors. This clone was recorded only once. The antigen is not known. CDR1 MNHEY and CDR2 SMNVEV come from the germline V gene (reference sequence). There are 15 residues in the CDR3. V dropped 5 bases and J dropped 7 bases, with 18 bases sitting between them. Generated by immunoSEQ multiplex PCR, the TCRdb table keeps only in-frame clones and is missing some. In the table there are 220,000 or so clones, over 75% of which are singletons. Study findings and constraints: Rare sequences made up most TCRs, while some public TCRs were found in many donors. Altogether, 170 or so TCR beta chains were recorded as cytomegalovirus-associated. Among the CMV-associated chains, three were confirmed in vitro as specific for CMV antigens.

Specimen: PBMCs. This clonotype was sampled from a woman between 18 and 30 years old in good health and CMV-seropositive. V is TRBV27 and J is TRBJ1-5; the D is unclear. This CDR3 is CASSTREGTLQPQHF. CDR3 coding DNA: TGTGCCAGCAGTACCCGGGAGGGTACCTTGCAGCCCCAGCATTTT.